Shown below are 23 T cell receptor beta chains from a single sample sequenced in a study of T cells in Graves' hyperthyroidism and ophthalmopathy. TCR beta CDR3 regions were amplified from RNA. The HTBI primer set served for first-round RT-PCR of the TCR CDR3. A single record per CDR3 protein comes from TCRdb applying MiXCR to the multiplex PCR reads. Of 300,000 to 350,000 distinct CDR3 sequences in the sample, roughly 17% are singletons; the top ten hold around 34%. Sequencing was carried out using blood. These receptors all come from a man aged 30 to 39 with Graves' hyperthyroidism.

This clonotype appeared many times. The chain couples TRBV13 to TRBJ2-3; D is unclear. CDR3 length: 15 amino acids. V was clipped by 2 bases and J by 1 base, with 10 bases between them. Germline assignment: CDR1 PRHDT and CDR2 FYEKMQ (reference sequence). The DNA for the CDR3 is TGTGCCAGCAGCTTAAGCCCCCGGGGCACAGATACGCAGTATTTT. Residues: CASSLSPRGTDTQYF.

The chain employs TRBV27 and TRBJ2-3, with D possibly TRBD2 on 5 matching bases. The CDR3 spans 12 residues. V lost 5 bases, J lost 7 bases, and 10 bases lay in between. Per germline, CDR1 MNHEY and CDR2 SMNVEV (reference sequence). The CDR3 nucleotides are TGTGCCAGCAGTCCCCCGGGATATACGCAGTATTTT. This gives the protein CASSPPGYTQYF.

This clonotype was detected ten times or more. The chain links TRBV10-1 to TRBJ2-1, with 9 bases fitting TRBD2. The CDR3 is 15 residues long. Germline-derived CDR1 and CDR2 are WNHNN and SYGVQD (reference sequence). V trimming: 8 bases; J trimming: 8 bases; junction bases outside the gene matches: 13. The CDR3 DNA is TGCGCCAGCTGGGACAGTGGGCGGGAGGGTTATGAGCAGTTCTTC. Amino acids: CASWDSGREGYEQFF.

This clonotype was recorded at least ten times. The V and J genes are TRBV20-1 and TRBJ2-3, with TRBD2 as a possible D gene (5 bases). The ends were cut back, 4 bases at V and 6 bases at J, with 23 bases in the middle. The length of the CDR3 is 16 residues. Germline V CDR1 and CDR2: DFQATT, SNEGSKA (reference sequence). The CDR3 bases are TGCAGTGCTACTCTAGCCGGGTCTAGGCTGAGGGATACGCAGTATTTT. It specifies CSATLAGSRLRDTQYF.

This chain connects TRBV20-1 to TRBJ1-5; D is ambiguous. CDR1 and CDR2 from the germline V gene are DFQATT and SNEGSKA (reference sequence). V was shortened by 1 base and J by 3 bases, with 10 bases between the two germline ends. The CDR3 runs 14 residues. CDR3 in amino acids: CSARAFLVNQPQHF. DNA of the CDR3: TGCAGTGCTAGAGCATTTTTAGTCAATCAGCCCCAGCATTTT.

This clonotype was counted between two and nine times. CDR3 in amino acids: CASSFQGINEQFF. As DNA, the CDR3 is TGCGCCAGCAGCTTCCAGGGTATCAATGAGCAGTTCTTC. V gene TRBV5-1 combines with J gene TRBJ2-1, with D maybe TRBD1 (5 bases). The CDR3 covers 13 residues. From germline, CDR1 is SGHRS and CDR2 YFSETQ. V was trimmed by 2 bases and J by 6 bases, leaving 9 bases between them.

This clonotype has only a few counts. The CDR3 loop reads CASSDAGTGETEAFF. The CDR3, as DNA: TGTGCCAGCAGTGATGCCGGGACAGGGGAGACTGAAGCTTTCTTT. The genes are TRBV28 and TRBJ1-1; 10 bases map to TRBD1. CDR1 is MDHEN and CDR2 is SYDVKM in the germline V gene. This CDR3 spans 15 amino acids. Losses at the gene ends were 5 bases for V and 5 bases for J; bases not matched to a gene: 8.

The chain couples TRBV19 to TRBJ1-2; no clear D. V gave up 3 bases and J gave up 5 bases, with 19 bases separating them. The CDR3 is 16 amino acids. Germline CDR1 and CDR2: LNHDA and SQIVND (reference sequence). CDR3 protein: CASSIGPSSGNYGYTF. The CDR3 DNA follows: TGTGCCAGTAGTATTGGGCCCAGTTCGGGAAATTATGGCTACACCTTC.

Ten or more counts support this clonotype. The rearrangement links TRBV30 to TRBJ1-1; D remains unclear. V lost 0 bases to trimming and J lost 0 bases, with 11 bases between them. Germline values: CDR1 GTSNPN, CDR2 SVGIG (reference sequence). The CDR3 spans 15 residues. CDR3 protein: CAWSVTELLNTEAFF. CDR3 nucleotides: TGTGCCTGGAGTGTAACAGAACTACTGAACACTGAAGCTTTCTTT.

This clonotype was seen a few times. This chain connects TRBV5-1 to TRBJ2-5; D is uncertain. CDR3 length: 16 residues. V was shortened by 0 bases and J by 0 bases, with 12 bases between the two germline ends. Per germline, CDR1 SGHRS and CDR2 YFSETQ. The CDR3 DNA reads TGCGCCAGCAGCTTGGGGCCGGGCGGAAACCAAGAGACCCAGTACTTC. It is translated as CASSLGPGGNQETQYF.

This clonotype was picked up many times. CDR3 nucleotides: TGCAGCGCATGGGGGACAGGGAAGACTGAAGCTTTCTTT. Its translation is CSAWGTGKTEAFF. The gene calls are TRBV29-1 and TRBJ1-1; TRBD1 matches 9 bases. Germline assignment: CDR1 SQVTM and CDR2 ANQGSEA. There are 13 residues in the CDR3. Trimming cost V 7 bases and J 5 bases; bases outside gene matches: 8.

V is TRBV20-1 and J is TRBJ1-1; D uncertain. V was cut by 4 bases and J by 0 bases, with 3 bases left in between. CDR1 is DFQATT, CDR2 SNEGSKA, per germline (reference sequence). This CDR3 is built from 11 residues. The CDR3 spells CSAILNTEAFF. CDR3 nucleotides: TGCAGTGCTATTCTGAACACTGAAGCTTTCTTT.

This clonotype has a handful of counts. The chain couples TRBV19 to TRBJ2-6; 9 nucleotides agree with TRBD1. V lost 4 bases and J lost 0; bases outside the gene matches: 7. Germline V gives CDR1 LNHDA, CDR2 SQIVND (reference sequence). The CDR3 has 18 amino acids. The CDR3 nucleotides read TGTGCCAGTAGTAGGACAGGGGTGACCTTCTCTGGGGCCAACGTCCTGACTTTC. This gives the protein CASSRTGVTFSGANVLTF. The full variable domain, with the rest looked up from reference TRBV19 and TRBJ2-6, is DGGITQSPKYLFRKEGQNVTLSCEQNLNHDAMYWYRQDPGQGLRLIYYSQIVNDFQKGDIAEGYSVSREKKESFPLTVTSAQKNPTAFYLCASSRTGVTFSGANVLTFGAGSRLTVL.

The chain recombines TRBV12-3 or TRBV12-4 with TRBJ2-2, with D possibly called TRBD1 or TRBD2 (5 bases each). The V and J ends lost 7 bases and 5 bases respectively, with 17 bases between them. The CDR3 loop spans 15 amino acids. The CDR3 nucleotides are TGTGCCAGCACCCTGAGGGCCAGGGAAACCGGGGAGCTGTTTTTT. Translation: CASTLRARETGELFF.

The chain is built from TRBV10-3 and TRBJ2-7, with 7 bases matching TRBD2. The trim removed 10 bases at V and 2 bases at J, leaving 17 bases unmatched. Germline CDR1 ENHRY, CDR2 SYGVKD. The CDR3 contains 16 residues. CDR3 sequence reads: CATDWTASGPAYEQYF. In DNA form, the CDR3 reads TGTGCCACCGATTGGACGGCTAGCGGCCCTGCCTACGAGCAGTACTTC.

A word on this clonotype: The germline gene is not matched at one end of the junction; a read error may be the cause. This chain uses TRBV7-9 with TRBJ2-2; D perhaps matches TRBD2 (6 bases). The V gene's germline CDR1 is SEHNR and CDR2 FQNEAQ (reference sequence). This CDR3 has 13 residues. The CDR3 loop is CASGLTSTGELFF. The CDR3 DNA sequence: TGTGCCAGCGGCTTGACTAGTACCGGGGAGCTGTTTTTT.

CDR3 amino acids: CASSGGLRSYEQYF. The CDR3 DNA reads TGCGCCAGCAGCGGTGGACTTCGCTCCTACGAGCAGTACTTC. V gene TRBV4-3 combines with J gene TRBJ2-7; perhaps TRBD2 as D (5 bases). Trimming left V 5 bases short and J 0 bases short, with 11 bases between. The CDR3 covers 14 residues. Germline CDR1 and CDR2: LGHNA and YSLEER.

The CDR3 sequence: CASSRDMSSYEQYF. As DNA, the CDR3 is TGTGCCAGCAGCCGGGACATGAGCTCCTACGAGCAGTACTTC. The chain couples TRBV6-2 or TRBV6-3 to TRBJ2-7, with a tentative D call TRBD1 (6 bases). This CDR3 has 14 amino acids. V shed 6 bases and J shed 0 bases, with 12 bases lying between them. Germline V lookup: CDR1 MNHEY, CDR2 SVGEGT.

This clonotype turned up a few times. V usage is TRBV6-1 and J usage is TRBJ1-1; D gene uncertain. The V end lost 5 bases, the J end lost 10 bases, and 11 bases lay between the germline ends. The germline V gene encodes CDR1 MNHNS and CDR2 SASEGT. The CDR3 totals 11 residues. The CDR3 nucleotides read TGTGCCAGCAGTCGAGGTGCGGCAGCTTTCTTT. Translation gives CASSRGAAAFF.

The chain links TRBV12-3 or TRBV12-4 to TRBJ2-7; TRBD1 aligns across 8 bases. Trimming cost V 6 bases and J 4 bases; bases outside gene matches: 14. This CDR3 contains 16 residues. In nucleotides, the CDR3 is TGTGCCAGCAGCATCGGGACAGGCCCCGGCGCTTACGAGCAGTACTTC. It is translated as CASSIGTGPGAYEQYF.

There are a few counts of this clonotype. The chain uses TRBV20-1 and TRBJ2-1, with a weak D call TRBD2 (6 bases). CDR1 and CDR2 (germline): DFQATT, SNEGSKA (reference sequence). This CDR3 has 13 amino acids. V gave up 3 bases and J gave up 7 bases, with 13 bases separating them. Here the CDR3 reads CSASSGGENEQFF. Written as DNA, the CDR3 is TGCAGTGCTAGTTCTGGCGGGGAAAATGAGCAGTTCTTC.

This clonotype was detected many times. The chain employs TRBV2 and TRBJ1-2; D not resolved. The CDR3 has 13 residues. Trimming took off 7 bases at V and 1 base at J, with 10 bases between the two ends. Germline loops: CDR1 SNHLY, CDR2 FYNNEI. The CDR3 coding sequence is TGTGCCAGCACCAGCGGACTTAACTATGGCTACACCTTC. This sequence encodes CASTSGLNYGYTF.

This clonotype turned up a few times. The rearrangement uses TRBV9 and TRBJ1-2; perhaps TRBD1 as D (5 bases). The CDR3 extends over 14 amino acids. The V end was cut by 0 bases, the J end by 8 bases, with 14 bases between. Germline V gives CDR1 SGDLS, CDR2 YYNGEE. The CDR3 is CASSVGHRLVGYTF. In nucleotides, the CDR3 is TGTGCCAGCAGCGTAGGTCACAGGCTTGTCGGCTACACCTTC.